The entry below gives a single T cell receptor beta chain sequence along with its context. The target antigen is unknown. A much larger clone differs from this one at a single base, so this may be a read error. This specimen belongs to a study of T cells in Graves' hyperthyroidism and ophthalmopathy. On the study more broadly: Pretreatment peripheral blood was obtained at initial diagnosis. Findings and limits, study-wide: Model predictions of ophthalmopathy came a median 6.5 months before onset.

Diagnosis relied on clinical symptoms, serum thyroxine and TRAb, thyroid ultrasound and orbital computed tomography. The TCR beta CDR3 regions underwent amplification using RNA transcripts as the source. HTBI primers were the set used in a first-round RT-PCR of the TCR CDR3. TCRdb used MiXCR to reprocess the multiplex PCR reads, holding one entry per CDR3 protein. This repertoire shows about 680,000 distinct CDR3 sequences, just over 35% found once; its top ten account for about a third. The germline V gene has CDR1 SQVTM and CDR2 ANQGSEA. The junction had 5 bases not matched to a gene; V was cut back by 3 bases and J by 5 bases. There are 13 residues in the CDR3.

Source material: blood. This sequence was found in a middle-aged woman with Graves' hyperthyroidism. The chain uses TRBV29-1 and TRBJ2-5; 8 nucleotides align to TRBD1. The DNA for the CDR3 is TGCAGCGTTGATCCAGGGGGCGTGGAGACCCAGTACTTC. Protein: CSVDPGGVETQYF.